This T cell receptor beta chain was identified in a study of response to subunit inactivated influenza vaccine. Findings of the study overall: Few additional T cells are recruited per seasonal influenza vaccination, authors suggested.

Germline assignment: CDR1 MDHEN and CDR2 SYDVKM. The CDR3 runs 12 residues. A few counts support this clonotype. Its antigen is still unknown. Its ends do not fully match the called genes, so a read error is possible. TCRdb redid the calling of the RT-PCR reads with MiXCR, one entry per CDR3 protein. The sample holds roughly 190,000 distinct CDR3 sequences, approximately 15% seen once. The chain links TRBV28 to TRBJ2-7, with TRBD2 as a possible D gene (6 bases). The origin of this receptor is a man aged 45-65 years who received an inactivated influenza vaccine. Sequenced here: CD8+ T cells sorted from PBMCs, sampled 4 to 6 days after vaccination. CDR3 in DNA: TGTGCCAGCAGTTTGGGTAGCGGCCGGGAAGGTTTC. This translates into CASSLGSGREGF. The full variable domain, in which reference TRBV28 and TRBJ2-7 provide the parts outside the CDR3, is DVKVTQSSRYLVKRTGEKVFLECVQDMDHENMFWYRQDPGLGLRLIYFSYDVKMKEKGDIPEGYSVSREKKERFSLILESASTNQTSMYLCASSLGSGREGFGPGTRLTVT.